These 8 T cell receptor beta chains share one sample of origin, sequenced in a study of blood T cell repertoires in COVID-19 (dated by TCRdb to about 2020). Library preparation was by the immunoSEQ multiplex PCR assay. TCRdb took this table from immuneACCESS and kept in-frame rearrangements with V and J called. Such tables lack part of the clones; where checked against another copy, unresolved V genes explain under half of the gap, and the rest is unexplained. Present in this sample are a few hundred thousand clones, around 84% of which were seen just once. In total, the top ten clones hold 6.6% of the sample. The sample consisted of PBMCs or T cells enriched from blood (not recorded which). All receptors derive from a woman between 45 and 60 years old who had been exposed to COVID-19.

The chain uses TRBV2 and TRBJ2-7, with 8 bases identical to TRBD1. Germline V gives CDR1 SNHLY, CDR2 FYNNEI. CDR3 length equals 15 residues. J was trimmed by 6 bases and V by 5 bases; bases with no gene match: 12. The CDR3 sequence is CASSLSGGAIGEQYF. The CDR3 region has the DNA TGTGCCAGCAGTCTTTCAGGGGGCGCGATAGGCGAGCAGTACTTC.

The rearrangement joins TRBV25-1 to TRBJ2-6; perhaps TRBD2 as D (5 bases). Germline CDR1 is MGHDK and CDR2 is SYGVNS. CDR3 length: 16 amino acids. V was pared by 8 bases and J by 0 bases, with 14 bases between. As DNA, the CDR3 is TGTGCCAGCGGGGAGAGGGCCCCCTCTGGGGCCAACGTCCTGACTTTC. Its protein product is CASGERAPSGANVLTF.

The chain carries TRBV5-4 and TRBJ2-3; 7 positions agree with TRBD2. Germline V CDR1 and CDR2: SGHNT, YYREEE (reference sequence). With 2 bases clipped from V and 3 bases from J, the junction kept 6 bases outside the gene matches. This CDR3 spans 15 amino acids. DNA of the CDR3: TGTGCCAGCAGCTTCGAACCGGGGGGAACAGATACGCAGTATTTT. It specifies CASSFEPGGTDTQYF.

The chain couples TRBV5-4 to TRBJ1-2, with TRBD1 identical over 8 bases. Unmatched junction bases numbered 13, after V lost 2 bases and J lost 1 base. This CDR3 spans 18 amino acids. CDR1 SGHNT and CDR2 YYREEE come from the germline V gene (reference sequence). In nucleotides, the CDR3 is TGTGCCAGCAGCTTCGATCCCAGGGGGCGAAGGGGTAACTATGGCTACACCTTC. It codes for CASSFDPRGRRGNYGYTF.

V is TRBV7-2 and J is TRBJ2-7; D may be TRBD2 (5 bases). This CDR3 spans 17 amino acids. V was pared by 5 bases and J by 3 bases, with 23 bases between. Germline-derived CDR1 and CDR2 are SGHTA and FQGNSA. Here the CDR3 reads CASSLSTSWTGNYEQYF. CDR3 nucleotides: TGTGCCAGCAGCCTTTCCACGAGCTGGACGGGAAACTACGAGCAGTACTTC.

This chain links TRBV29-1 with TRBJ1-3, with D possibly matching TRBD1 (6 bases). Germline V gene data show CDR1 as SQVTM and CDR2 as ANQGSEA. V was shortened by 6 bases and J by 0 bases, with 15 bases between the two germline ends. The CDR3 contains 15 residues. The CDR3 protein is CSVFTTGISGNTIYF. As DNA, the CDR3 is TGCAGCGTCTTCACTACAGGGATCTCTGGAAACACCATATATTTT.

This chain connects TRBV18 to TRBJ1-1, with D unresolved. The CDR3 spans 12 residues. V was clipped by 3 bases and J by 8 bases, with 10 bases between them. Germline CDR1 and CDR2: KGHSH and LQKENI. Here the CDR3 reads CASSPSSGEAFF. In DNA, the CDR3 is TGTGCCAGCTCACCTTCTTCGGGGGAAGCTTTCTTT.

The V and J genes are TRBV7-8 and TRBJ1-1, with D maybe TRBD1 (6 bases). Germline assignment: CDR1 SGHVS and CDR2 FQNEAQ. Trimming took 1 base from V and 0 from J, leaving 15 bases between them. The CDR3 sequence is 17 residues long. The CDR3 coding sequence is TGTGCCAGCAGCTTAGTGAGGGGGAGAGGGGTGAACACTGAAGCTTTCTTT. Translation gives CASSLVRGRGVNTEAFF.